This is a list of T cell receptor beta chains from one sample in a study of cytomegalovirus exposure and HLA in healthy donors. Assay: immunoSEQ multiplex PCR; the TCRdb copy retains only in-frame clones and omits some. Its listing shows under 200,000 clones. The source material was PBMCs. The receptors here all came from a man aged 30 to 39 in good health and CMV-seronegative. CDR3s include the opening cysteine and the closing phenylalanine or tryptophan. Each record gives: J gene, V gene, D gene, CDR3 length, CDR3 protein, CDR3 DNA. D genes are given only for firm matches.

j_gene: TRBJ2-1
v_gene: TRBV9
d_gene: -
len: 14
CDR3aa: CASSGSMGQNEQFF
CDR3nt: TGTGCCAGCAGCGGATCGATGGGGCAAAATGAGCAGTTCTTC

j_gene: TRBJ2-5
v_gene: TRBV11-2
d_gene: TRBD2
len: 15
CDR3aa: CASSLRLAFLETQYF
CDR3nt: TGTGCCAGCAGCTTAAGACTAGCGTTTCTAGAGACCCAGTACTTC

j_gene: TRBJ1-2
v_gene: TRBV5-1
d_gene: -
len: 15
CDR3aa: CASSLVVTQIYGYTF
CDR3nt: TGCGCCAGCAGCTTGGTTGTCACCCAGATCTATGGCTACACCTTC

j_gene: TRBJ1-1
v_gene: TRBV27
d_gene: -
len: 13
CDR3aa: CASSFGVGTEAFF
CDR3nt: TGTGCCAGCAGTTTCGGGGTGGGGACTGAAGCTTTCTTT

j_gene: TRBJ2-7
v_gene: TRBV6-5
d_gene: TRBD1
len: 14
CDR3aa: CASSYALTGYEQYF
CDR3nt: TGTGCCAGCAGTTACGCCCTGACAGGGTACGAGCAGTACTTC

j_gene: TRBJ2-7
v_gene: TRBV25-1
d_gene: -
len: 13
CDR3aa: CASSRVGAYEQYF
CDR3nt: TGTGCCAGCAGTCGTGTTGGGGCATACGAGCAGTACTTC

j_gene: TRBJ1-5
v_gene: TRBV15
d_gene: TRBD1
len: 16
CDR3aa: CATSGYQGASNQPQHF
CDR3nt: TGTGCCACCAGCGGTTACCAGGGGGCTAGCAATCAGCCCCAGCATTTT

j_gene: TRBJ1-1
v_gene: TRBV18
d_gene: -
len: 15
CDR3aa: CASSIQGPANTEAFF
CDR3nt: TGTGCCAGCTCAATACAGGGTCCTGCGAACACTGAAGCTTTCTTT

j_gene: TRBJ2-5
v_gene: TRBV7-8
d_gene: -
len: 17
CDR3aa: CASSSVAGEGRGETQYF
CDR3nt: TGTGCCAGCAGCTCTGTGGCGGGTGAGGGTCGCGGAGAGACCCAGTACTTC

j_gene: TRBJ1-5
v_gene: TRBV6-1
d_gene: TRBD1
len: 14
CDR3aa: CASTPQGASQPQHF
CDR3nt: TGTGCCAGCACCCCTCAGGGGGCGAGCCAGCCCCAGCATTTT

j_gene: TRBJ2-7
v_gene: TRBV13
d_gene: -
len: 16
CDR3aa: CASSLGAGLGTYEQYF
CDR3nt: TGTGCCAGCAGCTTGGGGGCCGGGCTTGGGACCTACGAGCAGTACTTC